Presented here are 3 T cell receptor beta chains from one specimen sequenced in a study of cytomegalovirus exposure and HLA in healthy donors. PCR was performed using 60 Vbeta and 13 Jbeta primers. Sequencing was performed with immunoSEQ multiplex PCR; in TCRdb, only in-frame clones are kept and a portion is missing. This table has 150,000 or so clones, roughly 76% appearing once. Specimen: PBMCs. These receptors all stem from a female donor in good health and CMV-seronegative.

This clone has a handful of counts. The rearrangement joins TRBV7-9 to TRBJ2-7; 7 bases are shared with TRBD1. Losses at the gene ends were 5 bases for V and 2 bases for J; bases not matched to a gene: 6. CDR3 length: 14 amino acids. CDR1 is SEHNR, CDR2 FQNEAQ, per germline (reference sequence). CDR3 DNA: TGTGCCAGCAGCACAGGGGCGGCAGCCTACGAGCAGTACTTC. It is translated as CASSTGAAAYEQYF.

The rearrangement links TRBV9 to TRBJ2-3; D is perhaps TRBD1 (6 bases). CDR1 is SGDLS and CDR2 is YYNGEE in the germline V gene. This CDR3 is 15 amino acids long. Trimming left V 1 base short and J 2 bases short, with 11 bases between. The CDR3 DNA follows: TGTGCCAGCAGCGTATCGGGACATACCACAGATACGCAGTATTTT. Translated: CASSVSGHTTDTQYF.

The CDR3 DNA reads as TGTGCCAGCAGTGCCCACCTCCAGGGGTTAGAGACCCAGTACTTC. It translates to CASSAHLQGLETQYF. The V and J genes are TRBV27 and TRBJ2-5; D may be TRBD1 (6 bases). In germline, CDR1 is MNHEY, CDR2 SMNVEV (reference sequence). CDR3 length equals 15 residues. Trimming pared 5 bases from V and 4 bases from J, leaving 17 bases between.